Listed below are T cell receptor beta chains from one sample, sequenced in a study of T cell responses to AZD1222 COVID-19 vaccine. The method was immunoSEQ multiplex PCR; TCRdb's version includes in-frame clones alone and lacks a portion of them. The data hold around 170,000 clones, with around 90% observed a single time. The sample consisted of peripheral blood, taken on day 0 of AZD1222 vaccination. These receptors all come from an adult in good health. Both conserved end residues are part of each CDR3. Each record gives: J gene, D gene, clone size, V gene, CDR3 protein, CDR3 DNA. A D gene is named only where the DNA matches it firmly. Clone size is stated in some rows and not others, as once, few, many or a class when expanded.

J gene: TRBJ1-1
D gene: -
clone size: -
V gene: TRBV27
CDR3 protein: CASSLKVRYNTEAFF
CDR3 DNA: TGTGCCAGCAGTTTAAAGGTACGGTACAACACTGAAGCTTTCTTT

J gene: TRBJ2-1
D gene: TRBD2
clone size: -
V gene: TRBV18
CDR3 protein: CASSLASGGENEQFF
CDR3 DNA: TGTGCCAGCTCGCTCGCTAGCGGGGGGGAGAATGAGCAGTTCTTC

J gene: TRBJ1-2
D gene: TRBD1
clone size: -
V gene: TRBV29-1
CDR3 protein: CSVDWGQENYGYTF
CDR3 DNA: TGCAGCGTTGATTGGGGACAGGAGAACTATGGCTACACCTTC

J gene: TRBJ1-2
D gene: -
clone size: -
V gene: TRBV12-3/TRBV12-4
CDR3 protein: CASTNGGGYGYTF
CDR3 DNA: TGTGCCAGCACCAATGGGGGTGGCTATGGCTACACCTTC

J gene: TRBJ2-3
D gene: -
clone size: -
V gene: TRBV5-6
CDR3 protein: CASSLRGAADTQYF
CDR3 DNA: TGTGCCAGCAGCTTGCGGGGGGCCGCAGATACGCAGTATTTT

J gene: TRBJ1-2
D gene: TRBD1
clone size: -
V gene: TRBV7-3
CDR3 protein: CASSSTPGQVHGYTF
CDR3 DNA: TGTGCCAGCAGCTCGACCCCCGGACAGGTTCATGGCTACACCTTC

J gene: TRBJ2-2
D gene: -
clone size: -
V gene: TRBV5-1
CDR3 protein: CASSPQGNTGELFF
CDR3 DNA: TGCGCCAGCAGCCCACAGGGGAACACCGGGGAGCTGTTTTTT

J gene: TRBJ2-5
D gene: -
clone size: -
V gene: TRBV4-2
CDR3 protein: CASSQVSQPGGETQYF
CDR3 DNA: TGTGCCAGCAGCCAAGTTTCCCAGCCCGGGGGCGAGACCCAGTACTTC

J gene: TRBJ2-3
D gene: -
clone size: -
V gene: TRBV19
CDR3 protein: CASTPQARGSGSPQYF
CDR3 DNA: TGTGCCAGTACCCCCCAAGCGCGGGGCTCGGGAAGTCCGCAGTATTTT

J gene: TRBJ2-5
D gene: -
clone size: -
V gene: TRBV18
CDR3 protein: CASSPNRETQYF
CDR3 DNA: TGTGCCAGCTCACCAAACCGAGAGACCCAGTACTTC

J gene: TRBJ2-5
D gene: TRBD1
clone size: -
V gene: TRBV13
CDR3 protein: CASSQQGPDQETQYF
CDR3 DNA: TGTGCCAGCAGTCAACAGGGGCCGGACCAAGAGACCCAGTACTTC

J gene: TRBJ2-7
D gene: TRBD2
clone size: -
V gene: TRBV5-1
CDR3 protein: CASSLDTGLAVPLEQYF
CDR3 DNA: TGCGCCAGCAGCTTGGACACGGGACTAGCGGTACCCCTCGAGCAGTACTTC

J gene: TRBJ2-7
D gene: -
clone size: -
V gene: TRBV5-1
CDR3 protein: CASSLRTASYEQYF
CDR3 DNA: TGCGCCAGCAGCTTGAGGACAGCCTCCTACGAGCAGTACTTC

J gene: TRBJ2-5
D gene: -
clone size: -
V gene: TRBV4-2
CDR3 protein: CASSQDLGRTFQETQYF
CDR3 DNA: TGTGCCAGCAGCCAAGATCTTGGTAGGACCTTCCAAGAGACCCAGTACTTC

J gene: TRBJ1-5
D gene: TRBD1
clone size: -
V gene: TRBV19
CDR3 protein: CASSPDRGAEFSNQPQHF
CDR3 DNA: TGTGCCAGTAGCCCGGACAGGGGAGCGGAGTTTAGCAATCAGCCCCAGCATTTT

J gene: TRBJ1-1
D gene: TRBD1
clone size: -
V gene: TRBV7-9
CDR3 protein: CASSPPTGTGTTEAFF
CDR3 DNA: TGTGCCAGCAGCCCCCCGACAGGGACCGGGACCACTGAAGCTTTCTTT

J gene: TRBJ1-1
D gene: -
clone size: -
V gene: TRBV6-5
CDR3 protein: CASSQRRGIEAFF
CDR3 DNA: TGTGCCAGCAGTCAACGTCGTGGAATTGAAGCTTTCTTT

J gene: TRBJ1-2
D gene: TRBD1
clone size: once
V gene: TRBV5-6
CDR3 protein: CASSPQGTFYGYTF
CDR3 DNA: TGTGCCAGCAGCCCACAGGGGACCTTCTATGGCTACACCTTC

J gene: TRBJ1-2
D gene: -
clone size: -
V gene: TRBV4-3
CDR3 protein: CASSQVWDNSNYGYTF
CDR3 DNA: TGCGCCAGCAGCCAAGTCTGGGACAACTCTAACTATGGCTACACCTTC

J gene: TRBJ2-7
D gene: TRBD2
clone size: -
V gene: TRBV5-1
CDR3 protein: CASSWNPGLAGGPIEQYF
CDR3 DNA: TGCGCCAGCAGCTGGAACCCGGGACTAGCGGGAGGCCCTATCGAGCAGTACTTC

J gene: TRBJ1-4
D gene: -
clone size: -
V gene: TRBV10-3
CDR3 protein: CAISESMEGGKLFF
CDR3 DNA: TGTGCCATCAGTGAGTCAATGGAAGGGGGAAAACTGTTTTTT

J gene: TRBJ2-3
D gene: -
clone size: -
V gene: TRBV28
CDR3 protein: CASSPNFSPTDTQYF
CDR3 DNA: TGTGCCAGCAGCCCCAACTTCTCCCCCACAGATACGCAGTATTTT

J gene: TRBJ2-3
D gene: -
clone size: once
V gene: TRBV7-9
CDR3 protein: CASSFAGRTDTQYF
CDR3 DNA: TGTGCCAGCAGCTTCGCAGGCCGCACAGATACGCAGTATTTT

J gene: TRBJ2-5
D gene: TRBD2
clone size: once
V gene: TRBV11-3
CDR3 protein: CASSLEGSGQETQYF
CDR3 DNA: TGTGCCAGCAGCTTAGAAGGTAGCGGGCAAGAGACCCAGTACTTC

J gene: TRBJ1-5
D gene: -
clone size: -
V gene: TRBV29-1
CDR3 protein: CSVVLLPDQPQHF
CDR3 DNA: TGCAGCGTTGTCCTCCTTCCAGATCAGCCCCAGCATTTT

J gene: TRBJ2-3
D gene: -
clone size: few
V gene: TRBV19
CDR3 protein: CASSSWQGIGTDTQYF
CDR3 DNA: TGTGCCAGTAGTAGCTGGCAGGGGATCGGCACAGATACGCAGTATTTT

J gene: TRBJ1-6
D gene: -
clone size: -
V gene: TRBV2
CDR3 protein: CASRDSGPQQVSPLHF
CDR3 DNA: TGTGCCAGCAGAGATTCGGGTCCGCAGCAGGTTTCACCCCTCCACTTT

J gene: TRBJ1-2
D gene: -
clone size: -
V gene: TRBV7-2
CDR3 protein: CASSLDGFNNYGYTF
CDR3 DNA: TGTGCCAGCAGCTTAGACGGATTCAATAACTATGGCTACACCTTC

J gene: TRBJ2-7
D gene: -
clone size: -
V gene: TRBV27
CDR3 protein: CASSLGIHPDEQYF
CDR3 DNA: TGTGCCAGCAGTTTAGGAATCCACCCTGACGAGCAGTACTTC

J gene: TRBJ2-3
D gene: -
clone size: -
V gene: TRBV5-3
CDR3 protein: CARSLVAGRWSTDTQYF
CDR3 DNA: TGTGCCAGAAGCTTGGTTGCGGGGCGGTGGAGCACAGATACGCAGTATTTT

J gene: TRBJ2-1
D gene: -
clone size: -
V gene: TRBV7-2
CDR3 protein: CASSEGGEQFF
CDR3 DNA: TGTGCCAGCAGCGAAGGAGGTGAGCAGTTCTTC

J gene: TRBJ2-3
D gene: -
clone size: -
V gene: TRBV18
CDR3 protein: CASSPPDGMDTQYF
CDR3 DNA: TGTGCCAGCTCACCACCAGACGGTATGGATACGCAGTATTTT

J gene: TRBJ1-5
D gene: -
clone size: -
V gene: TRBV20-1
CDR3 protein: CSARQDQPQHF
CDR3 DNA: TGCAGTGCTCGACAGGATCAGCCCCAGCATTTT

J gene: TRBJ2-1
D gene: -
clone size: -
V gene: TRBV5-1
CDR3 protein: CASSLGDSYNEQFF
CDR3 DNA: TGCGCCAGCAGCTTGGGTGACTCCTACAATGAGCAGTTCTTC

J gene: TRBJ2-7
D gene: TRBD1
clone size: -
V gene: TRBV5-1
CDR3 protein: CASSFFDRVREQYF
CDR3 DNA: TGCGCCAGCAGCTTTTTCGACAGGGTGAGGGAGCAGTACTTC

J gene: TRBJ2-3
D gene: -
clone size: -
V gene: TRBV11-2
CDR3 protein: CASSLDRGSTDTQYF
CDR3 DNA: TGTGCCAGCAGCTTAGATCGGGGGAGCACAGATACGCAGTATTTT

J gene: TRBJ1-2
D gene: -
clone size: once
V gene: TRBV6-5
CDR3 protein: CASSYAREGYYGYTF
CDR3 DNA: TGTGCCAGCAGTTACGCCCGCGAGGGATACTATGGCTACACCTTC